These T cell receptor beta chains were read from a single sample in a study of blood T cell repertoires in COVID-19. Using immunoSEQ multiplex PCR, the repertoire was profiled, and TCRdb retains in-frame clones only, with some absent. Of a few hundred thousand clones listed, about 88% are singletons. The sequenced sample consisted of peripheral blood. The receptors were gathered from a man aged 18 to 30 with active or convalescent COVID-19. The CDR3 runs from the conserved cysteine through the conserved F or W. A D gene is named only where the DNA matches it firmly. Some rows mark clone size as missing; the rest say once, few, many or name a class of expanded clone.

d_gene: TRBD2
abundance: NA
v_gene: TRBV7-6
j_gene: TRBJ2-3
len: 16
CDR3aa: CASSLEPSGGADTQYF
CDR3nt: TGTGCCAGCAGCTTAGAGCCTAGCGGGGGGGCAGATACGCAGTATTTT

d_gene: NA
abundance: NA
v_gene: TRBV11-2
j_gene: TRBJ2-1
len: 13
CDR3aa: CASSFSEAGEQFF
CDR3nt: TGTGCCAGCAGCTTTTCGGAGGCAGGTGAGCAGTTCTTC

d_gene: TRBD1
abundance: NA
v_gene: TRBV6-6
j_gene: TRBJ2-7
len: 23
CDR3aa: CASSWTGTGAHKLIDGRPYEQYF
CDR3nt: TGTGCCAGCAGCTGGACGGGGACAGGGGCCCACAAACTTATCGATGGACGTCCCTACGAGCAGTACTTC

d_gene: NA
abundance: few
v_gene: TRBV24-1
j_gene: TRBJ1-5
len: 16
CDR3aa: CASKGLDRASGQPQHF
CDR3nt: TGTGCCTCGAAGGGGCTGGACAGAGCAAGCGGTCAGCCCCAGCATTTT

d_gene: NA
abundance: NA
v_gene: TRBV6-5
j_gene: TRBJ2-5
len: 13
CDR3aa: CASNQAGLETQYF
CDR3nt: TGTGCCAGCAACCAGGCGGGACTAGAGACCCAGTACTTC

d_gene: TRBD2
abundance: NA
v_gene: TRBV11-2
j_gene: TRBJ2-2
len: 15
CDR3aa: CASSFRLALAGELFF
CDR3nt: TGTGCCAGCAGCTTCCGACTAGCGTTAGCCGGGGAGCTGTTTTTT

d_gene: TRBD1
abundance: NA
v_gene: TRBV11-1
j_gene: TRBJ2-5
len: 15
CDR3aa: CASSLGDRGQETQYF
CDR3nt: TGTGCCAGCAGCTTAGGGGACAGGGGCCAAGAGACCCAGTACTTC

d_gene: TRBD1
abundance: once
v_gene: TRBV18
j_gene: TRBJ2-1
len: 13
CDR3aa: CASGDRGYNEQFF
CDR3nt: TGTGCCAGCGGCGACAGGGGGTACAATGAGCAGTTCTTC

d_gene: TRBD1
abundance: NA
v_gene: TRBV19
j_gene: TRBJ1-4
len: 15
CDR3aa: CASSIKGAPNEKLFF
CDR3nt: TGTGCCAGTAGTATAAAGGGGGCGCCTAATGAAAAACTGTTTTTT

d_gene: NA
abundance: once
v_gene: TRBV7-8
j_gene: TRBJ1-2
len: 14
CDR3aa: CASSLDRASYGYTF
CDR3nt: TGTGCCAGCAGCTTAGACAGGGCCTCCTATGGCTACACCTTC

d_gene: NA
abundance: NA
v_gene: TRBV5-1
j_gene: TRBJ1-3
len: 14
CDR3aa: CASSIQGDGNTIYF
CDR3nt: TGCGCCAGCAGCATACAGGGTGACGGAAACACCATATATTTT

d_gene: NA
abundance: NA
v_gene: TRBV6-5
j_gene: TRBJ1-6
len: 14
CDR3aa: CASGPGTYISPLHF
CDR3nt: TGTGCCAGCGGCCCCGGGACATATATTTCACCCCTCCACTTT

d_gene: TRBD2
abundance: NA
v_gene: TRBV3-1/TRBV3-2
j_gene: TRBJ2-4
len: 13
CDR3aa: CASGRGGGNIQYF
CDR3nt: TGTGCCAGCGGACGGGGGGGAGGGAACATTCAGTACTTC

d_gene: TRBD1
abundance: NA
v_gene: TRBV27
j_gene: TRBJ2-6
len: 17
CDR3aa: CASSPGTGGSGANVLTF
CDR3nt: TGTGCCAGCAGTCCCGGGACAGGGGGCTCTGGGGCCAACGTCCTGACTTTC

d_gene: NA
abundance: NA
v_gene: TRBV7-2
j_gene: TRBJ1-5
len: 16
CDR3aa: CASSLGPQQINQPQHF
CDR3nt: TGTGCCAGCAGCTTAGGTCCTCAACAGATCAATCAGCCCCAGCATTTT

d_gene: NA
abundance: NA
v_gene: TRBV10-3
j_gene: TRBJ1-2
len: 14
CDR3aa: CAISGLQGNYGYTF
CDR3nt: TGTGCCATCAGTGGACTCCAGGGGAACTATGGCTACACCTTC

d_gene: NA
abundance: NA
v_gene: TRBV28
j_gene: TRBJ1-5
len: 14
CDR3aa: CASSLYPGSQPQHF
CDR3nt: TGTGCCAGCAGTTTATATCCGGGATCTCAGCCCCAGCATTTT

d_gene: NA
abundance: NA
v_gene: TRBV6-4
j_gene: TRBJ2-6
len: 15
CDR3aa: CASRQQGSGANVLTF
CDR3nt: TGTGCCAGCAGGCAACAGGGTAGTGGGGCCAACGTCCTGACTTTC

d_gene: TRBD1
abundance: NA
v_gene: TRBV5-6
j_gene: TRBJ1-4
len: 14
CDR3aa: CASSFLQGAEKLFF
CDR3nt: TGTGCCAGCAGCTTCCTCCAGGGGGCGGAAAAACTGTTTTTT

d_gene: TRBD1
abundance: NA
v_gene: TRBV5-1
j_gene: TRBJ2-5
len: 14
CDR3aa: CASSLVGQGETQYF
CDR3nt: TGCGCCAGCAGCCTGGTAGGACAGGGAGAGACCCAGTACTTC

d_gene: NA
abundance: NA
v_gene: TRBV29-1
j_gene: TRBJ1-2
len: 15
CDR3aa: CSVVLRGNRDYGYTF
CDR3nt: TGCAGCGTAGTCTTGAGAGGGAATAGAGACTATGGCTACACCTTC

d_gene: TRBD2
abundance: NA
v_gene: TRBV4-1
j_gene: TRBJ2-3
len: 17
CDR3aa: CASSQDLAGGPTDTQYF
CDR3nt: TGCGCCAGCAGCCAAGATTTGGCGGGGGGCCCCACAGATACGCAGTATTTT

d_gene: NA
abundance: NA
v_gene: TRBV5-5
j_gene: TRBJ2-3
len: 12
CDR3aa: CASSLSTDTQYF
CDR3nt: TGTGCCAGCAGCTTGTCCACTGATACGCAGTATTTT

d_gene: NA
abundance: NA
v_gene: TRBV2
j_gene: TRBJ2-7
len: 14
CDR3aa: CASSEVVQDGEQYF
CDR3nt: TGTGCCAGCAGTGAAGTGGTACAAGACGGGGAGCAGTACTTC

d_gene: TRBD1
abundance: NA
v_gene: TRBV3-1/TRBV3-2
j_gene: TRBJ1-4
len: 17
CDR3aa: CARGHFGTDPKNEKLFF
CDR3nt: TGTGCCAGGGGGCACTTCGGGACAGACCCGAAAAATGAAAAACTGTTTTTT

d_gene: NA
abundance: NA
v_gene: TRBV5-6
j_gene: TRBJ1-4
len: 16
CDR3aa: CASSFRGGFNTEELFF
CDR3nt: TGTGCCAGCAGCTTCAGAGGGGGATTTAATACAGAGGAACTGTTTTTT